This T cell receptor (beta chain) was sequenced in a study of T cell therapy after organ transplantation (dated by TCRdb to about 2019). About the study as a whole: Therapy products were autologous CMV-specific T cells expanded in vitro for about 13 days with a peptide pool of 30 HLA class I and II CMV epitopes. Up to 6 T cell doses were administered to patients every 2 weeks, and patients were monitored for approximately 30 weeks after therapy was completed. About 80% of the ten patients were classed as clinical responders and two as nonresponders. Across 2 to 6 intravenous infusions, patients got a median of 1.92 x 10^8 CMV-specific T cells. Long-term post-therapy blood samples were collected 20 to 29 weeks after completion of therapy. A follow-up TRBV repertoire analysis was performed on an open-label phase I trial of autologous CMV-specific adoptive T cell therapy in solid-organ transplant recipients. Long-term post-therapy samples were available for only about 75% of the 10 patients.

From cysteine to phenylalanine, the CDR3 is 17 amino acids long. The only DNA kept is the CDR3, 51 bases in frame from the first base. Via the germline V gene (reference sequence), CDR1 is WNHNN and CDR2 SYGVQD. The germline ends are 22 bases apart after V is trimmed by 3 bases and J by 5 bases. Results and caveats for the whole study, not just this receptor: Marked pretherapy clonal expansions with minimal repertoire change after therapy were observed in nonresponders. Few detected expansions in nonresponders may reflect reduced sample coverage from poor CD8+ T cell yield. Post-therapy reconstitution appeared to include both transferred clonotypes and endogenous clonotypes not detected in the therapy products. The fold change in CD8 clonality after therapy was inversely correlated with pretherapy clonality, which suggests that less biased repertoires were more open to remodeling. Assessment of confounders such as concurrent antirejection and antiviral medications was prevented by the small cohort.

The immunoSEQ two-step, bias-controlled multiplex PCR assay was used to amplify TRB CDR3 regions from genomic DNA. CDR3 libraries were sequenced on an Illumina NextSeq 500. The paper's data handling went like this. The immunoSEQ Analyzer platform was used for initial alignment and bioinformatics, including bias normalization against synthetic CDR3 analogs. V, D and J gene annotation followed the IMGT database definitions. VDJtools version 1.1.10 and the R package tcR version 2.2.1.11 were used with default settings for further TRBV analyses. GLIPH analysis was done using default settings in version 1.0. To test for significant clonotype frequency changes in CDR3 sequences with at least 5 reads, a 2-sided binomial test with Benjamini-Hochberg correction (alpha = 0.01) was used. Entries here come from immuneACCESS through TCRdb and include only in-frame sequences with V and J called. Some clones fail to appear in such tables; in the studies checked, an unresolved V gene covers under half of the shortfall, and the cause of the remainder is unknown. Clonal size and the V and J genes are those of that table, whereas D and trimming came from the DNA. This sample comprises 15,000 to 20,000 clones, 85% of them detected only once. The top ten clones comprise roughly a third of the sample.

The time point label, read with the paper, signifies: 20-29 weeks after completion of therapy. Patients were solid-organ transplant recipients with drug-resistant/recurrent cytomegalovirus. Some ten people from the trial were chosen for repertoire analysis because post-therapy peripheral blood mononuclear cells were available from them. Viable CD3+CD8+CD4- lymphocytes were sorted from PBMCs on a BD FACSAria III. Genomic DNA was extracted from sorted cells with the Qiagen DNeasy Kit. This clone is a singleton in its sample. Its antigen remains undetermined. Base quality data are lacking; no much larger clone is found one base away.

Sequenced material: CD8+ T cells from blood, taken after autologous CMV-specific T cell therapy. This sequence uses TRBV10-1 and TRBJ1-1, and TRBD1 may be the D gene, going by 5 matching bases. The sequence was obtained from a human patient who had received a solid organ transplant and had CMV disease. After a transplant, the graft donor may have provided part of the T cells. The base sequence is TGCGCCAGCAGTGACGTCCCCGGGGCAGCATCGGGAACTGAAGCTTTCTTT. It specifies CASSDVPGAASGTEAFF.